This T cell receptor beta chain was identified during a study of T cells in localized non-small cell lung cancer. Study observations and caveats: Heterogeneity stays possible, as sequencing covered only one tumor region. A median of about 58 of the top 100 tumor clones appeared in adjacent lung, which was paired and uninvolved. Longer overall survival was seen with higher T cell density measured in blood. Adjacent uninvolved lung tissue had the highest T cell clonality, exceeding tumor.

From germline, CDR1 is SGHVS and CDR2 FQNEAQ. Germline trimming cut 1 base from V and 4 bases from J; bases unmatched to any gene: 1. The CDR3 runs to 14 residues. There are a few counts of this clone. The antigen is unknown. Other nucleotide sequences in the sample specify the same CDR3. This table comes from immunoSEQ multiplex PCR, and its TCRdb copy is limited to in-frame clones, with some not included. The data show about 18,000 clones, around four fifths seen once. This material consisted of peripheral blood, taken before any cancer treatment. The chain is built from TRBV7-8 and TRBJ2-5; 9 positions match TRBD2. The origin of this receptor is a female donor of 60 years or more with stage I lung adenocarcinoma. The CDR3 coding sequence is TGTGCCAGCAGCTTAGAACTAGCGGGAGAGACCCAGTACTTC. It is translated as CASSLELAGETQYF.